This record covers a single TCR beta chain. This clone's antigen is unknown. No qualities accompany the bases; no much larger clone lies one base away. The data were obtained in a study of vaccination effects on CD4 cells after COVID-19 (dated by TCRdb to the early 2020s). Study-level background: Participants received two doses of either the BNT162b2 or the mRNA-1273 mRNA SARS-CoV-2 vaccine. SARS-CoV-2 spike-specific CD4+ TCR repertoires from before and after mRNA vaccination were compared in COVID-19 convalescent patients and in infection-naive vaccine recipients. The full study included 10 COVID-19 convalescent patients and several SARS-CoV-2-naive healthy vaccine recipients. Cultures from other donors in the study were sequenced with the Oncomine TCR Beta short-read assay on an Illumina iSeq 100.

On the study overall, not on this receptor specifically: Among healthy vaccine recipients, nearly all vaccine-induced clones were SARS-CoV-2 mono-reactive, and just 1 of 255 was cross-reactive with common cold coronaviruses. Clones induced by infection and clones induced by vaccination both contracted markedly at late timepoints after vaccination, which fits with T cell responses waning over time. Limitations of the study were the small number of convalescent patients and the absence of early post-infection timepoints.

Receptor libraries were prepared by the immunoSEQ multiplex PCR assay. DNA from the CD4+ T cells that had been cultured and isolated underwent TCR beta CDR3 sequencing. The published analysis was carried out like this. The analysis removed non-productive TCR sequences, trimmed reads to the CDR3 region, and retained only CDR3s that were 7 or more amino acids long. The MANAFEST web app was used to identify antigen-specific clonotypes by comparing expansion in peptide wells with expansion in reference cultures. Positive clones required FDR<0.05 expansion versus reference and all other wells, odds ratio above 5, and frequency above 0.1% in two replicate wells. Clonotypes significantly expanded in SARS-CoV-2 spike wells and in at least one common cold coronavirus spike condition were defined as cross-reactive. CDR3 similarity was assessed by Levenshtein distance with the stringdist R package, and unrooted trees were built with ape in R 3.6.1. Sourced from immuneACCESS, this table was stored by TCRdb with only in-frame sequences that have V and J called. A share of the clones is absent; for the studies checked, an unresolved V gene accounts for under half, and the remainder has no known explanation. V and J calls and clone size come straight from that table; D and trimming were deduced from the DNA. Counted in this sample were 40,000 to 50,000 clones; roughly two thirds of them appeared once. The ten largest clones add up to 26% of the sample.

To identify antigen-specific CD4+ T cell clonotypes by their expansion, the ViraFEST assay first stimulated PBMC with viral peptide pools and then applied TCR sequencing. After 10 days of culture, CD4+ T cells were isolated with the EasySep CD4+ T cell isolation kit. Negative nucleocapsid antibody results before and after vaccination confirmed that the healthy vaccine recipients had no prior SARS-CoV-2 infection. Roughly 2 million PBMC per well were cultured in IMDM with 5% human AB serum, 8.5 to 10 IU/ml IL-2 and gentamicin, plus 10 ug/ml peptides. On days 3 and 7, half of the culture medium was replaced with fresh IL-2-containing medium. Unless noted otherwise, every peptide stimulation condition was grown in triplicate wells. PBMC were separated from whole blood using Ficoll-Paque Plus gradient centrifugation and were then either cryopreserved at -140C or used fresh. The overlapping peptide pools covered the spike proteins of SARS-CoV-2 and of the common cold coronaviruses HCoV-NL63, HCoV-OC43 and HCoV-229E. Genomic DNA was extracted from cultured CD4+ T cells with the QIAamp micro DNA kit.

Spanning cysteine to phenylalanine, the CDR3 consists of 20 amino acids. This entry keeps only the CDR3 DNA: 60 bases, framed from base 1. The germline V and J ends show losses of 7 bases and 0 bases respectively, and no gene match explains 16 bases of the junction. CDR1 and CDR2 are drawn from the germline V gene: MNHEY, SVGEGT. This specimen was CD4+ T cells from PBMCs cultured with HCoV-OC43 spike peptides, taken before COVID-19 vaccination. The sample's cell subset or site label is to be understood as: HCoV-OC43 spike overlapping peptide pool stimulation. The rearrangement combines TRBV6-2 or TRBV6-3 with TRBJ1-4; TRBD1 matches 11 bases in the middle. This clonotype was sampled from a human donor who received a COVID-19 vaccine. The nucleotide sequence is given as TGTGCCAGCACCCCCGGAGGCCGGGACAGGGGGTTTGCAACTAATGAAAAACTGTTTTTT. Its coded protein is CASTPGGRDRGFATNEKLFF.